These 28 T cell receptor beta chains were all obtained from the same sample, sequenced in a study of T cells after yellow fever vaccination. TCRdb re-derived calls from the 5' RACE reads in MiXCR, one entry per CDR3 protein. Among 250,000 to 300,000 distinct CDR3 sequences, over 10% were seen once, and the ten largest hold 0.4% to 0.55%. The starting material was CD4+ T cells sorted from PBMCs, obtained 45 days after the yellow fever booster vaccination. The receptors shown here come from a man aged 25-45 years who received the YFV17D yellow fever vaccine.

Written as DNA, the CDR3 is TGTGCCAGCAGTTACCCCCAGTCAGGCACAGATACGCAGTATTTT. Encoded protein: CASSYPQSGTDTQYF. J is TRBJ2-3 and V is TRBV6-5; D is unresolved. Germline-derived CDR1 and CDR2 are MNHEY and SVGAGI. The CDR3 spans 15 residues. Trimming took 2 bases from V and 1 from J, leaving 10 bases between them.

This clonotype came up many times. This rearrangement joins TRBV29-1 to TRBJ1-4; 7 bases map to TRBD1. The germline CDR1 and CDR2 sequences are SQVTM and ANQGSEA. The CDR3 spans 15 residues. Germline trimming cut 4 bases from V and 4 bases from J; bases unmatched to any gene: 9. CDR3 coding DNA: TGCAGCGTTGTCACCTCGGGACAGCTTAATGAAAAACTGTTTTTT. Amino acids: CSVVTSGQLNEKLFF.

This clonotype was counted only a few times. This rearrangement joins TRBV5-1 to TRBJ2-3; D might be TRBD1 or TRBD2, each matching 5 bases. The CDR3 runs 15 residues. Trimming took 5 bases from V and 4 from J, leaving 17 bases between them. Per the germline V gene, CDR1 is SGHRS and CDR2 is YFSETQ. CDR3 sequence: CASRIDAVGADTQYF. CDR3 sequence (DNA): TGCGCCAGCAGAATTGACGCCGTGGGGGCAGATACGCAGTATTTT.

This clonotype was recorded a few times. The V call is TRBV12-3 or TRBV12-4, the J call TRBJ1-5; TRBD1 is a possible D gene (5 bases). V was shortened by 7 bases and J by 4 bases, with 11 bases between the two germline ends. CDR3 length: 13 amino acids. The CDR3 spells CASNVGPNQPQHF. The CDR3, as DNA: TGTGCCAGCAACGTGGGGCCTAATCAGCCCCAGCATTTT.

There are a few counts of this clonotype. This chain links TRBV9 with TRBJ1-5; D is possibly TRBD1 (5 bases). V lost 0 bases and J lost 1, with 8 bases in between. The V gene's germline CDR1 is SGDLS and CDR2 YYNGEE. CDR3 size: 15 residues. Written as DNA, the CDR3 is TGTGCCAGCAGCGTAGATTGGGGGAGCAATCAGCCCCAGCATTTT. Its protein is CASSVDWGSNQPQHF.

V usage is TRBV2 and J usage is TRBJ2-7; D is uncertain. Trimming removed 0 bases at V and 6 bases at J, with 6 bases between. From germline, CDR1 is SNHLY and CDR2 FYNNEI. The CDR3 runs to 12 residues. The CDR3 DNA follows: TGTGCCAGCAGTGAAGCGGGAACCGAGCAGTACTTC. This encodes CASSEAGTEQYF.

This clonotype was seen a handful of times. The rearrangement joins TRBV5-1 to TRBJ2-5; 7 bases align to TRBD1. This CDR3 has 15 amino acids. Germline assignment: CDR1 SGHRS and CDR2 YFSETQ. After removal of 2 bases from V and 3 bases from J, the junction contained 7 bases not matched to a gene. CDR3 in amino acids: CASSFMTGMKETQYF. In DNA, the CDR3 is TGCGCCAGCAGCTTTATGACAGGGATGAAAGAGACCCAGTACTTC.

V gene TRBV30 combines with J gene TRBJ2-1; no reliable D call. Germline V lookup: CDR1 GTSNPN, CDR2 SVGIG (reference sequence). This CDR3 has 14 residues. Trimming shortened V by 1 base and J by 3 bases, and 10 bases separated the two germline ends. The CDR3 protein is CAWSGGNHYNEQFF. CDR3 nucleotide sequence: TGTGCCTGGAGTGGGGGAAACCACTACAATGAGCAGTTCTTC.

This clonotype was picked up a small number of times. This chain uses TRBV7-9 with TRBJ2-7; possible D gene TRBD2, 5 bases. This CDR3 comprises 16 residues. Germline CDR1 reads SEHNR; CDR2 reads FQNEAQ (reference sequence). The germline V and J ends were trimmed by 4 bases and 3 bases, with 19 bases remaining between them. The CDR3 DNA reads TGTGCCAGCAGCTCCCCTTACGGCCAAGAGGGCTACGAGCAGTACTTC. Translating gives CASSSPYGQEGYEQYF.

This chain links TRBV14 with TRBJ2-2; D not resolved. Germline V gene data show CDR1 as SGHDN and CDR2 as FVKESK. The length of the CDR3 is 13 residues. Trimming took off 0 bases at V and 7 bases at J, with 6 bases between the two ends. CDR3 region: CASSQDIGGELFF. The CDR3 DNA reads as TGTGCCAGCAGCCAAGATATAGGCGGGGAGCTGTTTTTT.

This clonotype was found a few times. The rearrangement joins TRBV6-5 to TRBJ2-5, with 10 bases identical to TRBD1. Germline loops: CDR1 MNHEY, CDR2 SVGAGI. V was clipped by 2 bases and J by 3 bases; unmatched bases: 3. There are 15 residues in the CDR3. DNA of the CDR3: TGTGCCAGCAGTTACCGGGACAGGGGTAAAGAGACCCAGTACTTC. It codes for CASSYRDRGKETQYF.

This chain joins TRBV9 and TRBJ2-1; D remains ambiguous. V gave up 3 bases and J gave up 0 bases, with 10 bases separating them. The CDR3 is made up of 15 amino acids. Per the germline V gene, CDR1 is SGDLS and CDR2 is YYNGEE. The CDR3 protein is CASSDRPSSYNEQFF. The CDR3 nucleotides read TGTGCCAGCAGCGACCGTCCCAGCTCCTACAATGAGCAGTTCTTC. The full variable domain, in which reference TRBV9 and TRBJ2-1 provide the parts outside the CDR3, is DSGVTQTPKHLITATGQRVTLRCSPRSGDLSVYWYQQSLDQGLQFLIQYYNGEERAKGNILERFSAQQFPDLHSELNLSSLELGDSALYFCASSDRPSSYNEQFFGPGTRLTVL.

The chain has TRBV9 and TRBJ2-5; D gene uncertain. This CDR3 contains 15 residues. The V end lost 2 bases, the J end lost 3 bases, and 14 bases lay between the germline ends. Germline V CDR1 and CDR2: SGDLS, YYNGEE. CDR3 in DNA: TGTGCCAGCAGCGTGACCCTCCAGGCAGAAGAGACCCAGTACTTC. This codes for CASSVTLQAEETQYF.

This clonotype was counted a single time. This sequence may be a read error, since a much larger clone differs from it by one base. This rearrangement joins TRBV5-1 to TRBJ1-1; D not resolved. This CDR3 has 13 amino acids. Germline V lookup: CDR1 SGHRS, CDR2 YFSETQ. CDR3 residues: CASCLIRETEAFF. CDR3 nucleotides: TGCGCCAGCTGCTTAATTCGGGAAACTGAAGCTTTCTTT.

There are a few counts of this clonotype. The chain couples TRBV7-8 to TRBJ2-3, with D perhaps matching TRBD2 (6 bases). Germline CDR1 SGHVS, CDR2 FQNEAQ. The CDR3 runs 17 residues. Trimming removed 5 bases at V and 0 bases at J, with 18 bases between. The CDR3 loop reads CASSMDRDSTSTDTQYF. CDR3 nucleotides: TGTGCCAGCAGCATGGACCGGGACTCTACTAGCACAGATACGCAGTATTTT.

This clonotype was detected a few times. This chain links TRBV29-1 with TRBJ1-5; D is perhaps TRBD1 (6 bases). CDR3 length equals 13 residues. In germline, CDR1 is SQVTM, CDR2 ANQGSEA. With 2 bases removed from V and 4 bases from J, the gap between germline ends came to 9 bases. CDR3 in amino acids: CSVELGGNQPQHF. In DNA, the CDR3 is TGCAGCGTTGAATTAGGGGGGAATCAGCCCCAGCATTTT.

The chain links TRBV7-2 to TRBJ2-1; 14 positions agree with TRBD2. CDR3 size: 15 residues. The germline CDR1 and CDR2 sequences are SGHTA and FQGNSA. Germline trimming cut 8 bases from V and 7 bases from J; bases unmatched to any gene: 7. CDR3 coding DNA: TGTGCCAGCGGCGGGACTAGCGGGAGTTCTAATGAGCAGTTCTTC. Its translation is CASGGTSGSSNEQFF.

This clonotype was recorded a few times. The V call is TRBV25-1, the J call TRBJ2-6; 7 bases line up with TRBD1. CDR3 size: 18 residues. The junction had 8 bases not matched to a gene; V was cut back by 3 bases and J by 0 bases. The germline V gene encodes CDR1 MGHDK and CDR2 SYGVNS. CDR3 protein: CASSDPVRGSSGANVLTF. The CDR3 DNA reads as TGTGCCAGCAGTGATCCGGTCAGGGGGAGCTCTGGGGCCAACGTCCTGACTTTC.

V gene TRBV3-1 combines with J gene TRBJ2-3; D might be TRBD2 (6 bases). V was trimmed by 8 bases and J by 3 bases, leaving 12 bases between them. Looked up from germline, CDR1 is LGHDT and CDR2 is YNNKEL (reference sequence). The CDR3 runs 13 residues. Here the CDR3 reads CASAPSATDTQYF. As DNA, the CDR3 is TGTGCCAGCGCTCCTAGCGCTACAGATACGCAGTATTTT.

The chain recombines TRBV12-5 with TRBJ1-5; D may be TRBD1 (5 bases). The V gene's germline CDR1 is LGHNT and CDR2 FRNRAP. The CDR3 is 17 residues long. V lost 1 base, J lost 6 bases, and 19 bases lay in between. The CDR3 protein is CASGLDFSPGSVQPQHF. As DNA, the CDR3 is TGTGCTAGTGGTTTGGACTTTAGCCCAGGGTCGGTTCAGCCCCAGCATTTT.

This clonotype was picked up a small number of times. The chain carries TRBV20-1 and TRBJ2-7; D might be TRBD2 (6 bases). Germline lookup yields CDR1 DFQATT and CDR2 SNEGSKA (reference sequence). The CDR3 has 14 amino acids. V lost 1 base and J lost 0, with 10 bases in between. The CDR3 coding sequence is TGCAGTGCTAGAGGTCGCGGGATCTCCTACGAGCAGTACTTC. It yields the protein CSARGRGISYEQYF.

The chain carries TRBV3-1 and TRBJ2-7; 7 bases agree with TRBD2. This CDR3 region has 15 residues. Trimming removed 4 bases from V and 2 bases from J; junction bases left unmatched: 8. Germline-derived CDR1 and CDR2 are LGHDT and YNNKEL (reference sequence). The CDR3, as DNA: TGTGCCAGCAGCCGCCAGAAGGGAGGGCCCTACGAGCAGTACTTC. This translates into CASSRQKGGPYEQYF.

This clonotype was detected a few times. V gene TRBV6-2 or TRBV6-3 combines with J gene TRBJ2-1; D not certain. CDR1 is MNHEY, CDR2 SVGEGT, per germline. Trimming took 2 bases from V and 4 from J, leaving 6 bases between them. The CDR3 is 13 amino acids. The CDR3 sequence: CASSYRTYNEQFF. The DNA for the CDR3 is TGTGCCAGCAGTTACCGAACGTACAATGAGCAGTTCTTC.

The chain is built from TRBV4-3 and TRBJ2-5, with D hard to call. V was shortened by 0 bases and J by 2 bases, with 13 bases between the two germline ends. Germline CDR1 LGHNA, CDR2 YSLEER. The CDR3 length is 16 residues. DNA of the CDR3: TGCGCCAGCAGCCAAGATCTAAGTGCATCTCAAGAGACCCAGTACTTC. It specifies CASSQDLSASQETQYF.

The V and J genes are TRBV15 and TRBJ2-5, with no clear D. CDR3 length: 14 amino acids. Germline V CDR1 and CDR2: LNHNV, YYDKDF (reference sequence). Deletions cut 0 bases from V and 7 bases from J, with 12 bases between. CDR3 nucleotides: TGTGCCACCAGCAGAGATCCCCCCCCAGGGACCCAGTACTTC. Residues: CATSRDPPPGTQYF.

A few counts support this clonotype. The genes are TRBV12-3 or TRBV12-4 and TRBJ2-2; 7 bases are shared with TRBD2. CDR3 length: 17 amino acids. V lost 5 bases and J lost 4; bases outside the gene matches: 13. The CDR3 nucleotides read TGTGCCAGCAGTCACTCCCCCCCAGCGGGGCTCACCGGGGAGCTGTTTTTT. It is translated as CASSHSPPAGLTGELFF.

This clonotype was seen a few times. The rearrangement links TRBV5-6 to TRBJ2-7; 10 bases agree with TRBD1. Losses at the gene ends were 4 bases for V and 3 bases for J; bases not matched to a gene: 4. The CDR3 is made up of 14 amino acids. Germline lookup yields CDR1 SGHDT and CDR2 YYEEEE. The DNA for the CDR3 is TGTGCCAGCAGCCAGACAGGGGGCAACTACGAGCAGTACTTC. Translated: CASSQTGGNYEQYF.

This clonotype was seen a handful of times. The chain is built from TRBV6-1 and TRBJ1-1; D is perhaps TRBD1 (6 bases). V gave up 6 bases and J gave up 4 bases, with 15 bases separating them. The germline CDR1 and CDR2 sequences are MNHNS and SASEGT. This CDR3 has 14 residues. The CDR3 spells CASRRPDRFTEAFF. DNA of the CDR3: TGTGCCAGCAGACGCCCAGACAGGTTCACTGAAGCTTTCTTT.